This passage covers 27 T cell receptor beta chains from one sample sequenced in a study of cytomegalovirus exposure and HLA in healthy donors. PCR amplification relied on 60 Vbeta primers (plus 13 Jbeta primers). Clones were sequenced by immunoSEQ multiplex PCR, and TCRdb holds only the in-frame ones, with some missing. The sample lists 170,000 or so clones; 84% were seen once. The specimen was PBMCs. The receptors shown here come from a boy younger than 10 in good health and CMV-seronegative.

A few counts support this clone. This rearrangement joins TRBV9 to TRBJ2-1; TRBD2 matches 9 bases. With V trimmed by 3 bases and J by 15 bases, 16 bases remained unmatched. Germline V lookup: CDR1 SGDLS, CDR2 YYNGEE. This CDR3 is 15 amino acids long. The CDR3 region is CASSETAGGPGPPFF. The CDR3 DNA is TGTGCCAGCAGCGAGACGGCGGGAGGGCCAGGTCCCCCGTTCTTC.

This clone has only a few counts. The V call is TRBV2, the J call TRBJ1-5, with TRBD1 identical over 7 bases. V trimming: 8 bases; J trimming: 6 bases; junction bases outside the gene matches: 7. CDR3 length: 13 residues. Germline V gives CDR1 SNHLY, CDR2 FYNNEI. CDR3 sequence reads: CASGPSGGQPQHF. The CDR3 DNA follows: TGTGCCAGCGGGCCCTCAGGGGGTCAGCCCCAGCATTTT.

This clone showed up just once. The chain is built from TRBV10-2 and TRBJ1-5; D may be TRBD1 (6 bases). Germline values: CDR1 WSHSY, CDR2 SAAADI. The ends were cut back, 5 bases at V and 4 bases at J, with 9 bases in the middle. This CDR3 region has 13 residues. The CDR3 sequence: CASSQGGNQPQHF. The CDR3 nucleotides are TGCGCCAGCAGTCAAGGGGGAAATCAGCCCCAGCATTTT.

The gene calls are TRBV19 and TRBJ1-1, with 7 bases matching TRBD1. This CDR3 is 16 amino acids long. Trimming cost V 5 bases and J 4 bases; bases outside gene matches: 13. Germline V gene data show CDR1 as LNHDA and CDR2 as SQIVND (reference sequence). The CDR3, as DNA: TGTGCCAGTAGTTCATCGACAGGGAGTCTGGTCACTGAAGCTTTCTTT. Protein sequence: CASSSSTGSLVTEAFF.

This chain joins TRBV6-1 and TRBJ1-2; D might be TRBD1 (5 bases). CDR1 and CDR2 from the germline V gene are MNHNS and SASEGT. This CDR3 is 14 amino acids long. Between the trimmed V and J ends, which lost 3 bases and 7 bases, there was a span of 15 bases. The CDR3 DNA is TGTGCCAGCAGTGACGGGGGGAAGGGGTTTGGCTACACCTTC. Protein product: CASSDGGKGFGYTF.

A note on this clone: The junction departs from germline at one end; a sequencing error may be responsible. The chain carries TRBV7-7 and TRBJ2-5; 7 bases are shared with TRBD2. The length of the CDR3 is 15 residues. Germline V gene sequence: CDR1 SSHAT, CDR2 FNYEAQ (reference sequence). The CDR3 spells CASSLVVAGVETQYF. DNA of the CDR3: TGTGCTAGCAGCTTAGTAGTGGCGGGAGTAGAGACCCAGTACTTC.

This chain connects TRBV29-1 to TRBJ2-1, with TRBD2 as a possible D gene (5 bases). CDR3 length equals 13 residues. Trimming left V 4 bases short and J 3 bases short, with 10 bases between. Germline V lookup: CDR1 SQVTM, CDR2 ANQGSEA. In DNA, the CDR3 is TGCAGCGTTGTGAGGGCAAACTACAATGAGCAGTTCTTC. Translated: CSVVRANYNEQFF.

The chain joins TRBV28 to TRBJ1-3, with 7 nucleotides matching TRBD1. Germline V gene sequence: CDR1 MDHEN, CDR2 SYDVKM. The CDR3 extends over 15 amino acids. Trimming cost V 4 bases and J 2 bases; bases outside gene matches: 5. The CDR3 sequence is CASSSPGGAGNTIYF. The DNA of the CDR3 is TGTGCCAGCAGTTCGCCAGGGGGAGCTGGAAACACCATATATTTT.

This chain connects TRBV10-2 to TRBJ2-5, with D perhaps TRBD2 (7 bases). Germline-derived CDR1 and CDR2 are WSHSY and SAAADI. The CDR3 is made up of 18 amino acids. V lost 0 bases and J lost 7, with 24 bases in between. The CDR3 DNA follows: TGCGCCAGCAGTGAGTCGACTCGTGGTGGGGGGGCGCTGGGGACCCAGTACTTC. Residues: CASSESTRGGGALGTQYF.

CDR3 protein: CASSPTGTGLNEQFF. The CDR3 DNA reads as TGTGCCAGCTCACCTACGGGGACAGGGCTGAATGAGCAGTTCTTC. This rearrangement joins TRBV18 to TRBJ2-1; 9 bases are shared with TRBD1. J gave up 7 bases and V 3 bases, and 7 bases lay outside the gene matches. The CDR3 is made up of 15 amino acids. Looked up from germline, CDR1 is KGHSH and CDR2 is LQKENI.

This sequence joins TRBV10-2 and TRBJ2-3; 12 bases line up with TRBD2. Germline trimming cut 4 bases from V and 3 bases from J; bases unmatched to any gene: 5. This CDR3 has 16 residues. CDR1 is WSHSY and CDR2 is SAAADI in the germline V gene. CDR3 in DNA: TGCGCCAGCAGTGCGGCGACTAGCGGGAGAACAGATACGCAGTATTTT. Its protein is CASSAATSGRTDTQYF.

The chain recombines TRBV12-5 with TRBJ2-5; 8 positions match TRBD2. The tail of the sequence fits TRBJ2-7 better, so the J call may be wrong. Germline assignment: CDR1 LGHNT and CDR2 FRNRAP. The CDR3 has 17 amino acids. CDR3 sequence (DNA): TGTGCTAGTGGTTTGACATCCACGGGGGGGACACCGTACGAGCAGTACTTC. Protein sequence: CASGLTSTGGTPYEQYF.

The V and J genes are TRBV27 and TRBJ2-1; 9 bases line up with TRBD2. The CDR3 has 15 amino acids. CDR1 is MNHEY and CDR2 is SMNVEV in the germline V gene (reference sequence). V was pared by 6 bases and J by 9 bases, with 12 bases of the junction left unmatched. The CDR3 sequence: CASSSGAGGLGEQFF. CDR3 bases: TGTGCCAGCAGCTCAGGGGCGGGAGGGCTCGGTGAGCAGTTCTTC.

The chain has TRBV14 and TRBJ2-7; 13 bases are shared with TRBD2. J lost 1 base, V lost 2 bases, and 5 bases had no gene match. Germline values: CDR1 SGHDN, CDR2 FVKESK. The CDR3 spans 17 residues. The CDR3 region has the DNA TGTGCCAGCAGCCAACTTAGGACTAGCGGGAGTTCCTACGAGCAGTACTTC. It encodes CASSQLRTSGSSYEQYF.

The chain has TRBV28 and TRBJ2-7; a weak D match, TRBD2 (5 bases). V lost 2 bases and J 2 bases, leaving 7 bases between the germline ends. The CDR3 is made up of 13 amino acids. Germline V CDR1 and CDR2: MDHEN, SYDVKM. CDR3 protein: CASSLVGAYEQYF. For the CDR3, the DNA is TGTGCCAGCAGTTTAGTGGGAGCCTACGAGCAGTACTTC.

The chain is built from TRBV7-9 and TRBJ2-5, with D maybe TRBD1 (6 bases). V was pared by 8 bases and J by 5 bases, with 18 bases between. The germline V gene has CDR1 SEHNR and CDR2 FQNEAQ (reference sequence). This CDR3 region has 14 residues. CDR3 residues: CASSRRERGETQYF. Here the CDR3 DNA reads TGTGCCAGCTCAAGAAGGGAGAGGGGGGAGACCCAGTACTTC.

This sequence joins TRBV5-4 and TRBJ1-1, with 8 bases fitting TRBD1. The germline V gene has CDR1 SGHNT and CDR2 YYREEE (reference sequence). Trimming removed 4 bases from V and 4 bases from J; junction bases left unmatched: 9. This CDR3 comprises 15 residues. Written as DNA, the CDR3 is TGTGCCAGCAGCCCGGCAGGGGGCTTAAGCACTGAAGCTTTCTTT. It codes for CASSPAGGLSTEAFF.

The chain recombines TRBV28 with TRBJ1-3; D is undetermined. Germline loops: CDR1 MDHEN, CDR2 SYDVKM. Trimming removed 3 bases at V and 2 bases at J, with 11 bases between. The CDR3 runs 15 residues. CDR3 amino acids: CASSFWSGAGNTIYF. Written as DNA, the CDR3 is TGTGCCAGCAGTTTTTGGTCGGGTGCTGGAAACACCATATATTTT.

The chain joins TRBV28 to TRBJ2-5, with no clear D. Trimming took off 6 bases at V and 1 base at J, with 6 bases between the two ends. The length of the CDR3 is 12 residues. Germline lookup yields CDR1 MDHEN and CDR2 SYDVKM. The DNA of the CDR3 is TGTGCCAGCAGCCTCCCCCAAGAGACCCAGTACTTC. The encoded protein is CASSLPQETQYF. Using reference TRBV28 and TRBJ2-5 for the parts outside the CDR3, the full variable domain is DVKVTQSSRYLVKRTGEKVFLECVQDMDHENMFWYRQDPGLGLRLIYFSYDVKMKEKGDIPEGYSVSREKKERFSLILESASTNQTSMYLCASSLPQETQYFGPGTRLLVL.

CDR3 residues: CASREPGQGWETQYF. As DNA, the CDR3 is TGCGCCAGCAGGGAACCGGGACAGGGTTGGGAGACCCAGTACTTC. The genes are TRBV10-2 and TRBJ2-5; 9 nucleotides align to TRBD1. Trimming at V came to 6 bases and at J to 5 bases, leaving 10 bases not matched to a gene. Germline values: CDR1 WSHSY, CDR2 SAAADI. The CDR3 runs 15 residues.

This chain uses TRBV5-1 with TRBJ2-5, with 11 bases that match TRBD2. Unmatched junction bases numbered 9, after V lost 3 bases and J lost 5 bases. This CDR3 spans 16 amino acids. Germline CDR1 SGHRS, CDR2 YFSETQ. The CDR3 sequence is CASSSSERLAGETQYF. Here the CDR3 DNA reads TGCGCCAGCAGCTCCTCCGAACGACTAGCGGGGGAGACCCAGTACTTC.

V is TRBV5-1 and J is TRBJ2-3; 13 positions agree with TRBD2. V trimming: 4 bases; J trimming: 5 bases; junction bases outside the gene matches: 10. This CDR3 comprises 17 residues. Germline V gene lookup returns CDR1 SGHRS and CDR2 YFSETQ. This CDR3 is CASSPLGLAGAVDTQYF. The CDR3 nucleotides read TGCGCCAGCAGCCCCCTAGGACTAGCGGGAGCTGTAGATACGCAGTATTTT.

J is TRBJ1-2 and V is TRBV25-1; D is unresolved. V lost 11 bases, J lost 1 base, and 5 bases lay in between. The V gene's germline CDR1 is MGHDK and CDR2 SYGVNS. The CDR3 sequence is 10 residues long. CDR3 protein: CAVFNYGYTF. In nucleotides, the CDR3 is TGTGCCGTCTTTAACTATGGCTACACCTTC.

The rearrangement links TRBV28 to TRBJ1-1; 7 bases align to TRBD1. V dropped 6 bases and J dropped 12; count of bases not matched to a gene: 13. Germline V gives CDR1 MDHEN, CDR2 SYDVKM. This CDR3 is built from 13 residues. The CDR3 region is CASSSGTAKKSFF. The CDR3 coding sequence is TGTGCCAGCAGCTCCGGGACAGCCAAAAAATCTTTCTTT.

The V call is TRBV6-1, the J call TRBJ1-5, with 10 bases that match TRBD1. V lost 6 bases and J lost 6; bases outside the gene matches: 8. The CDR3 runs to 15 residues. Germline V gene lookup returns CDR1 MNHNS and CDR2 SASEGT. The CDR3 sequence is CASRWDRGSTQPQHF. The CDR3 nucleotides read TGTGCCAGCAGATGGGACAGGGGTTCCACTCAGCCCCAGCATTTT.

The chain joins TRBV19 to TRBJ1-5, with a possible D match to TRBD1 (5 bases). The CDR3 consists of 15 residues. V shed 3 bases and J shed 11 bases, with 20 bases lying between them. From germline, CDR1 is LNHDA and CDR2 SQIVND (reference sequence). CDR3 coding DNA: TGTGCCAGTAGTATTGGTCCAGGTGGGGTCAGGGCCCAGCATTTT. As protein: CASSIGPGGVRAQHF.

V and J are TRBV29-1 and TRBJ1-2; 8 bases match TRBD1. The germline V gene has CDR1 SQVTM and CDR2 ANQGSEA. The CDR3 length is 12 residues. The V segment lost 7 bases and the J segment 3 bases; nucleotides outside the gene matches: 4. The CDR3 sequence is CSGTGGDYGYTF. The CDR3 DNA follows: TGCAGCGGCACAGGGGGTGACTATGGCTACACCTTC.